This TCR beta chain was identified in a study of cytomegalovirus exposure and HLA in healthy donors. Study results and caveats: Certain indistinguishable V segments, among them TRBV6-2 and TRBV6-3, were excluded. Based on reports, TCR beta sequences accurately predicted HLA-A and HLA-B alleles for most subjects. Cytomegalovirus association was assigned to approximately 160 TCR beta chains. In a later analysis, TCR beta V- and J-gene trimming was associated with a missense DCLRE1C variant.

Details on this clone: Antigen specificity is unknown.

CDR1 SGHRS and CDR2 YFSETQ come from the germline V gene. V was shortened by 4 bases and J by 6 bases, with 8 bases between the two germline ends. The CDR3 runs 12 residues. The PCR had 60 Vbeta and 13 Jbeta primers. This table comes from immunoSEQ multiplex PCR, and its TCRdb copy is limited to in-frame clones, with some not included. In the table there are some 270,000 clones, about four fifths of which are singletons. The clonotype originates from a girl aged 2-10 years in good health and CMV-seronegative. Sample: PBMCs. The chain links TRBV5-1 to TRBJ2-1; no firm D call. The CDR3 region has the DNA TGCGCCAGCAGCGTTCAGGCCAATGAGCAGTTCTTC. The encoded protein is CASSVQANEQFF.